This T cell receptor (beta chain) stems from a study of blood T cell repertoires in COVID-19. Trimming left V 6 bases short and J 7 bases short, with 13 bases between. CDR3 size: 14 residues. CDR1 and CDR2 from the germline V gene are ENHRY and SYGVKD. Produced via immunoSEQ multiplex PCR; TCRdb's table is partial and in-frame only. The sample holds over 150,000 clones, around 80% seen once. Participants' reported clinical history set cohort assignment. This clone was found a few times. The rearrangement uses TRBV10-3 and TRBJ1-6, with D possibly matching TRBD1 (6 bases). The sequence was obtained from a man between 45 and 60 years old who had recovered from COVID-19. The sample taken for sequencing was PBMCs or T cells enriched from blood (not recorded which). The CDR3 loop reads CAISQTGSNSPLHF. The CDR3 DNA is TGTGCCATCAGCCAAACAGGGTCGAATTCACCCCTCCACTTT.